These T cell receptor beta chains were read from a single sample in a study of early T cells in non-severe SARS-CoV-2 infection. TCRdb re-called the 5' RACE reads with MiXCR, one entry per CDR3 protein. Altogether more than 80,000 distinct CDR3 sequences are present, approximately 9.9% being singletons, with the ten largest covering 4.5% to 5.5%. The specimen sequenced was whole blood. The receptors were sampled from an adult who was a healthcare worker with PCR-confirmed SARS-CoV-2 infection or an uninfected control (not recorded which). The CDR3 runs from the conserved cysteine through the conserved F or W. Fields, in order: D gene, J gene, V gene, clone size, CDR3 DNA, CDR3 protein. D genes are given only for firm matches. Not every row has a clone size; where given, it reads once, few, many or a size class.

d_gene: -; j_gene: TRBJ1-6; v_gene: TRBV29-1; abundance: few; CDR3nt: TGCAGCGTCCGGCGCTCCTATAATTCACCCCTCCACTTT; CDR3aa: CSVRRSYNSPLHF
d_gene: -; j_gene: TRBJ1-2; v_gene: TRBV5-4; abundance: many; CDR3nt: TGTGCCAGCAGCTTGCGCCAGGCAACTAACTATGGCTACACCTTC; CDR3aa: CASSLRQATNYGYTF
d_gene: -; j_gene: TRBJ1-1; v_gene: TRBV2; abundance: few; CDR3nt: TGTGCCAGCAGTGAGGGCAGGGGCACTGAAGCTTTCTTT; CDR3aa: CASSEGRGTEAFF
d_gene: -; j_gene: TRBJ2-7; v_gene: TRBV14; abundance: few; CDR3nt: TGTGCCAGCAGCCAAGTTCGCGGTTTATTCTCCTACGAGCAGTACTTC; CDR3aa: CASSQVRGLFSYEQYF
d_gene: TRBD1; j_gene: TRBJ2-3; v_gene: TRBV6-1; abundance: few; CDR3nt: TGTGCCAGCAGTCCCCGGGACAGGGGGACCCTCGATACGCAGTATTTT; CDR3aa: CASSPRDRGTLDTQYF
d_gene: TRBD1; j_gene: TRBJ2-7; v_gene: TRBV12-3/TRBV12-4; abundance: few; CDR3nt: TGTGCCAGCAGTCGATTTCTGAGAATGGGACAGGGTTCCTCCGAGCAGTACTTC; CDR3aa: CASSRFLRMGQGSSEQYF
d_gene: TRBD2; j_gene: TRBJ2-1; v_gene: TRBV7-8; abundance: few; CDR3nt: TGTGCCAGCAGCCCTACAGCGGGAGTAGTCAATGAGCAGTTCTTC; CDR3aa: CASSPTAGVVNEQFF
d_gene: -; j_gene: TRBJ2-2; v_gene: TRBV6-4; abundance: many; CDR3nt: TGTGCCAGCAGTGACATTTTCGCCGGGGAGCTGTTTTTT; CDR3aa: CASSDIFAGELFF
d_gene: TRBD2; j_gene: TRBJ2-3; v_gene: TRBV30; abundance: -; CDR3nt: TGTGCCTGGAACATAGCGGGGGGCACAGATACGCAGTATTTT; CDR3aa: CAWNIAGGTDTQYF
d_gene: -; j_gene: TRBJ2-7; v_gene: TRBV28; abundance: many; CDR3nt: TGTGCCACCAAGGACCGGACCGACTACGAGCAGTACTTC; CDR3aa: CATKDRTDYEQYF
d_gene: -; j_gene: TRBJ1-3; v_gene: TRBV6-1; abundance: few; CDR3nt: TGTGCCAGCAGTTTCTCGCCCGGGATGCCTTCTAACTCTGGAAACACCATATATTTT; CDR3aa: CASSFSPGMPSNSGNTIYF
d_gene: -; j_gene: TRBJ1-1; v_gene: TRBV7-6; abundance: -; CDR3nt: TGTGCCAGCAGCCATTTGACCGGGAACACTGAAGCTTTCTTT; CDR3aa: CASSHLTGNTEAFF
d_gene: -; j_gene: TRBJ1-1; v_gene: TRBV28; abundance: few; CDR3nt: TGTGCCAGCAGTTTGACGTTCGACAGAGTGAACACTGAAGCTTTCTTT; CDR3aa: CASSLTFDRVNTEAFF
d_gene: TRBD1; j_gene: TRBJ1-1; v_gene: TRBV18; abundance: many; CDR3nt: TGTGCCAGCTCAATCACAAGAGGACAGGGTGAAGCTTTCTTT; CDR3aa: CASSITRGQGEAFF
d_gene: -; j_gene: TRBJ2-5; v_gene: TRBV27; abundance: -; CDR3nt: TGTGCCAGCAGTCCTCGACTGCAGTACCAAGAGACCCAGTACTTC; CDR3aa: CASSPRLQYQETQYF
d_gene: TRBD1; j_gene: TRBJ2-3; v_gene: TRBV2; abundance: many; CDR3nt: TGTGCCAGCAGTCCTCGCCCCGGGACAGGGCGCACAGATACGCAGTATTTT; CDR3aa: CASSPRPGTGRTDTQYF
d_gene: -; j_gene: TRBJ2-3; v_gene: TRBV28; abundance: few; CDR3nt: TGTGCCAGCCTCAAGGGGACACGGCGCACAGATACGCAGTATTTT; CDR3aa: CASLKGTRRTDTQYF
d_gene: TRBD1; j_gene: TRBJ1-2; v_gene: TRBV28; abundance: many; CDR3nt: TGTGCCAGCAGTTTGGGGACAGTTAACTATGGCTACACCTTC; CDR3aa: CASSLGTVNYGYTF
d_gene: TRBD1; j_gene: TRBJ1-5; v_gene: TRBV12-3/TRBV12-4; abundance: few; CDR3nt: TGTGCCAGCAGTTCGGGACAGCAGGATCAGCCCCAGCATTTT; CDR3aa: CASSSGQQDQPQHF
d_gene: -; j_gene: TRBJ2-1; v_gene: TRBV7-8; abundance: many; CDR3nt: TGTGCCAGCAGCTTGGGCCCCCCCGGAGGATGGGTTGAGCAGTTCTTC; CDR3aa: CASSLGPPGGWVEQFF
d_gene: -; j_gene: TRBJ2-5; v_gene: TRBV2; abundance: many; CDR3nt: TGTGCCAGCAGTACTGTAGGTCCTGAGACCCAGTACTTC; CDR3aa: CASSTVGPETQYF
d_gene: TRBD1; j_gene: TRBJ1-2; v_gene: TRBV12-3/TRBV12-4; abundance: -; CDR3nt: TGTGCCAGCAGCTTAAGGGGAGGGGACAGGGAAGGCTACACCTTC; CDR3aa: CASSLRGGDREGYTF
d_gene: -; j_gene: TRBJ2-7; v_gene: TRBV7-2; abundance: many; CDR3nt: TGTGCCAGCAGCCCGGGACGGCACTCCTACGAGCAGTACTTC; CDR3aa: CASSPGRHSYEQYF
d_gene: -; j_gene: TRBJ2-7; v_gene: TRBV3-1; abundance: -; CDR3nt: TGTGCCAGCAGCCAAGCTGCCTACGAGCAGTACTTC; CDR3aa: CASSQAAYEQYF
d_gene: -; j_gene: TRBJ1-5; v_gene: TRBV18; abundance: -; CDR3nt: TGTGCCAGCTCACCAGCAGCGAATAGCAATCAGCCCCAGCATTTT; CDR3aa: CASSPAANSNQPQHF
d_gene: -; j_gene: TRBJ2-5; v_gene: TRBV5-1; abundance: -; CDR3nt: TGCGCCAGCAGCTTGGGAGTAGGGGAGACCCAGTACTTC; CDR3aa: CASSLGVGETQYF
d_gene: TRBD2; j_gene: TRBJ2-7; v_gene: TRBV27; abundance: -; CDR3nt: TGTGCCAGCAGCTCCAAAGGGACTAGCTACGAGCAGTACTTC; CDR3aa: CASSSKGTSYEQYF
d_gene: TRBD2; j_gene: TRBJ2-7; v_gene: TRBV5-4; abundance: few; CDR3nt: TGTGCCAGCAGCTATAGCGGGAGCTCCTACGAGCAGTACTTC; CDR3aa: CASSYSGSSYEQYF
d_gene: -; j_gene: TRBJ2-7; v_gene: TRBV7-9; abundance: -; CDR3nt: TGTGCCAGCAGCCCGTTAGGGGGGTCTATTGACTACGAGCAGTACTTC; CDR3aa: CASSPLGGSIDYEQYF
d_gene: TRBD2; j_gene: TRBJ2-2; v_gene: TRBV27; abundance: few; CDR3nt: TGTGCCAGCAGTTTTCTAGCGGGAAAGGCCGGGGAGCTGTTTTTT; CDR3aa: CASSFLAGKAGELFF
d_gene: TRBD2; j_gene: TRBJ2-2; v_gene: TRBV6-2/TRBV6-3; abundance: few; CDR3nt: TGTGCCAGCAGTTACCGCCCGACTAGCGAGACGCAGTACACCGGGGAGCTGTTTTTT; CDR3aa: CASSYRPTSETQYTGELFF
d_gene: -; j_gene: TRBJ2-1; v_gene: TRBV12-3/TRBV12-4; abundance: many; CDR3nt: TGTGCCAGCAGTTTAGCCGGGAACAATGAGCAGTTCTTC; CDR3aa: CASSLAGNNEQFF
d_gene: TRBD1; j_gene: TRBJ1-1; v_gene: TRBV2; abundance: many; CDR3nt: TGTGCCAGCAATCCGGACAGGGGGCGTCCTGAAGCTTTCTTT; CDR3aa: CASNPDRGRPEAFF
d_gene: -; j_gene: TRBJ2-7; v_gene: TRBV20-1; abundance: many; CDR3nt: TGCAGTGCTATGTCCTTCACTAGACTCCACGAGCAGTACTTC; CDR3aa: CSAMSFTRLHEQYF
d_gene: TRBD1; j_gene: TRBJ2-7; v_gene: TRBV20-1; abundance: few; CDR3nt: TGCAGTGCTTCGAGGACAGGGGGCATCGACGAGCAGTACTTC; CDR3aa: CSASRTGGIDEQYF
d_gene: -; j_gene: TRBJ2-3; v_gene: TRBV3-1; abundance: -; CDR3nt: TGTGCCAGCAGCCAAGATCTGGCGGGGGCCGGCACAGATACGCAGTATTTT; CDR3aa: CASSQDLAGAGTDTQYF
d_gene: -; j_gene: TRBJ2-7; v_gene: TRBV5-1; abundance: -; CDR3nt: TGCGCCGGCAGTTTAACAGGGGAGGACGAGCAGTACTTC; CDR3aa: CAGSLTGEDEQYF